This is a list of T cell receptor beta chains from one sample in a study of beta chain features in type 1 diabetes. The method was immunoSEQ multiplex PCR; TCRdb's version includes in-frame clones alone and lacks a portion of them. The data hold some 250,000 clones, with about 11% observed a single time. The specimen was naive CD4+ T cells from blood. These receptors all stem from a man aged 25 to 45 with type 1 diabetes. The CDR3 runs from the conserved cysteine through the conserved F or W. A D gene is named only where the DNA matches it firmly. Rows may omit the clone size; those that give it use once, few, many or a size class.

j_gene: TRBJ1-1; v_gene: TRBV5-4; d_gene: TRBD1; abundance: NA; CDR3nt: TGTGCCAGCAGCTTGGGACAGGGTTTGGCAGCTTTCTTT; CDR3aa: CASSLGQGLAAFF
j_gene: TRBJ2-5; v_gene: TRBV5-6; d_gene: TRBD1; abundance: NA; CDR3nt: TGTGCCAGCAACCTAGGGACAGGAGAGACCCAGTACTTC; CDR3aa: CASNLGTGETQYF
j_gene: TRBJ2-3; v_gene: TRBV14; d_gene: NA; abundance: few; CDR3nt: TGTGCCAGCAGCCAAGAGTCATGGCGGAGGCCAGATACGCAGTATTTT; CDR3aa: CASSQESWRRPDTQYF
j_gene: TRBJ1-2; v_gene: TRBV19; d_gene: TRBD1; abundance: NA; CDR3nt: TGTGCCAGTATCCAGACAGGGAACTATGGCTACACCTTC; CDR3aa: CASIQTGNYGYTF
j_gene: TRBJ2-5; v_gene: TRBV5-5; d_gene: NA; abundance: NA; CDR3nt: TGTGCCAGCAGCTTGGGAGTTGCGGGGGCTAGACAAGAGACCCAGTACTTC; CDR3aa: CASSLGVAGARQETQYF
j_gene: TRBJ2-1; v_gene: TRBV6-5; d_gene: TRBD2; abundance: few; CDR3nt: TGTGCCAGCAGACTGACCGGGGGGTACAATGAGCAGTTCTTC; CDR3aa: CASRLTGGYNEQFF
j_gene: TRBJ2-1; v_gene: TRBV11-2; d_gene: NA; abundance: few; CDR3nt: TGTGCCAGCAGCTGGGCGGTGACGGGGGGCGAGCAGTTCTTC; CDR3aa: CASSWAVTGGEQFF
j_gene: TRBJ2-3; v_gene: TRBV5-1; d_gene: NA; abundance: NA; CDR3nt: TGCGCCAGCAGCTTTAACTCAGGCCCAGATACGCAGTATTTT; CDR3aa: CASSFNSGPDTQYF
j_gene: TRBJ2-2; v_gene: TRBV27; d_gene: TRBD2; abundance: few; CDR3nt: TGTGCCAGCAGGCGGGGGACTGGTGCGATTGCCGGGGAGCTGTTTTTT; CDR3aa: CASRRGTGAIAGELFF
j_gene: TRBJ2-7; v_gene: TRBV7-2; d_gene: TRBD2; abundance: NA; CDR3nt: TGTGCCAGCAGCTTAAGCAGTAGCGGGGCGACCTACGAGCAGTACTTC; CDR3aa: CASSLSSSGATYEQYF
j_gene: TRBJ2-3; v_gene: TRBV4-3; d_gene: TRBD2; abundance: few; CDR3nt: TGCGCCAGCAGCCAAGAGGTGATAGCGGGGTGGGATACGCAGTATTTT; CDR3aa: CASSQEVIAGWDTQYF
j_gene: TRBJ2-1; v_gene: TRBV4-3; d_gene: TRBD2; abundance: NA; CDR3nt: TGCGCCAGCAGCCAAGACATGGGGGGGGAGCAGTTCTTC; CDR3aa: CASSQDMGGEQFF
j_gene: TRBJ2-1; v_gene: TRBV7-3; d_gene: NA; abundance: few; CDR3nt: TGTGCCAGCAGCTCACGGACAGACGGGGATGAGCAGTTCTTC; CDR3aa: CASSSRTDGDEQFF
j_gene: TRBJ2-2; v_gene: TRBV7-2; d_gene: NA; abundance: few; CDR3nt: TGTGCCAGCAGCTTAGCCGGGACAACGAACACCGGGGAGCTGTTTTTT; CDR3aa: CASSLAGTTNTGELFF
j_gene: TRBJ2-1; v_gene: TRBV7-3; d_gene: NA; abundance: NA; CDR3nt: TGTGCCAGCAGCTCGTTGGGCTTGGGTGAGCAGTTCTTC; CDR3aa: CASSSLGLGEQFF
j_gene: TRBJ2-7; v_gene: TRBV6-1; d_gene: TRBD1; abundance: few; CDR3nt: TGTGCCAGCAGTCAGGACAGGGACGACGAGCAGTACTTC; CDR3aa: CASSQDRDDEQYF
j_gene: TRBJ1-2; v_gene: TRBV6-1; d_gene: TRBD1; abundance: NA; CDR3nt: TGTGCCAGCGGAGAAGGGGGCGGTGGCTACACCTTC; CDR3aa: CASGEGGGGYTF
j_gene: TRBJ1-2; v_gene: TRBV7-3; d_gene: NA; abundance: few; CDR3nt: TGTGCCAGCAGCATCTTAAACAGGGAAGAGGTGGTTGGCTACACCTTC; CDR3aa: CASSILNREEVVGYTF
j_gene: TRBJ2-7; v_gene: TRBV2; d_gene: NA; abundance: NA; CDR3nt: TGTGCCAGCTTTACTAGCTACGAGCAGTACTTC; CDR3aa: CASFTSYEQYF
j_gene: TRBJ2-7; v_gene: TRBV2; d_gene: TRBD1; abundance: few; CDR3nt: TGTGCCAGCAGTTACACCGTGGACAGGGCATACGAGCAGTACTTC; CDR3aa: CASSYTVDRAYEQYF
j_gene: TRBJ2-3; v_gene: TRBV4-2; d_gene: TRBD2; abundance: few; CDR3nt: TGTGCCAGCAGCCAACCGGGCCCGGGACTAGCTGCTCGTACGCAGTATTTT; CDR3aa: CASSQPGPGLAARTQYF
j_gene: TRBJ2-1; v_gene: TRBV10-3; d_gene: TRBD2; abundance: few; CDR3nt: TGTGCCATCAGTGAGTCTAGCGGGGGGGCCGGATACAATGAGCAGTTCTTC; CDR3aa: CAISESSGGAGYNEQFF
j_gene: TRBJ1-5; v_gene: TRBV30; d_gene: NA; abundance: NA; CDR3nt: TGTGCCTGGAGTACAGGGAGTCAGCCCCAGCATTTT; CDR3aa: CAWSTGSQPQHF
j_gene: TRBJ2-2; v_gene: TRBV28; d_gene: NA; abundance: few; CDR3nt: TGTGCCAGCAGACCCGACGCCCTGAGGACCGGGGAGCTGTTTTTT; CDR3aa: CASRPDALRTGELFF
j_gene: TRBJ2-7; v_gene: TRBV11-2; d_gene: NA; abundance: few; CDR3nt: TGTGCCAGCAGCTTAGAGGTTGGACAACGGGAGCAGTACTTC; CDR3aa: CASSLEVGQREQYF
j_gene: TRBJ1-5; v_gene: TRBV29-1; d_gene: NA; abundance: NA; CDR3nt: TGCAGCGTTGGGGAGAGCAATCAGCCCCAGCATTTT; CDR3aa: CSVGESNQPQHF
j_gene: TRBJ2-5; v_gene: TRBV28; d_gene: TRBD2; abundance: NA; CDR3nt: TGTGCCAGCATCTCGGGGGGTCATCAAGAGACCCAGTACTTC; CDR3aa: CASISGGHQETQYF
j_gene: TRBJ2-7; v_gene: TRBV4-3; d_gene: NA; abundance: NA; CDR3nt: TGCGCCAGCAGCCAAGCTTTGAGAGGCGGGGAGCAGTACTTC; CDR3aa: CASSQALRGGEQYF
j_gene: TRBJ2-7; v_gene: TRBV4-1; d_gene: TRBD1; abundance: NA; CDR3nt: TGCGCCAGCAGCCCTACTCACCGGGACAGGGGAGACGAGCAGTACTTC; CDR3aa: CASSPTHRDRGDEQYF
j_gene: TRBJ1-1; v_gene: TRBV6-6; d_gene: NA; abundance: few; CDR3nt: TGTGCCAGCAGTCCTGACAGGTACACTGAAGCTTTCTTT; CDR3aa: CASSPDRYTEAFF
j_gene: TRBJ1-6; v_gene: TRBV15; d_gene: NA; abundance: NA; CDR3nt: TGTGCCACCAGCGTCCTCCGGGATTCACCCCTCCACTTT; CDR3aa: CATSVLRDSPLHF
j_gene: TRBJ2-3; v_gene: TRBV5-1; d_gene: NA; abundance: NA; CDR3nt: TGCGCCAGCAGCTTGCTGCCGGGGAGCACAGATACGCAGTATTTT; CDR3aa: CASSLLPGSTDTQYF
j_gene: TRBJ1-4; v_gene: TRBV14; d_gene: NA; abundance: NA; CDR3nt: TGTGCCAGCAGCGGTGCGGCTAATGAAAAACTGTTTTTT; CDR3aa: CASSGAANEKLFF
j_gene: TRBJ1-2; v_gene: TRBV2; d_gene: TRBD1; abundance: NA; CDR3nt: TGTGCCAGCAGTCGGACAGGGGGCAACTATGGCTACACCTTC; CDR3aa: CASSRTGGNYGYTF
j_gene: TRBJ2-1; v_gene: TRBV19; d_gene: NA; abundance: NA; CDR3nt: TGTGCCAGTAAGAGGGAGGCCCTGGGCAATGAGCAGTTCTTC; CDR3aa: CASKREALGNEQFF
j_gene: TRBJ2-3; v_gene: TRBV23-1; d_gene: NA; abundance: NA; CDR3nt: TGCGCCAGCAGTCAACCAGGTGGGGAGCGGAGTTCAGATACGCAGTATTTT; CDR3aa: CASSQPGGERSSDTQYF
j_gene: TRBJ2-5; v_gene: TRBV11-2; d_gene: TRBD2; abundance: once; CDR3nt: TGTGCCAGCAGCGCGCGGGGGACCGGCGAGACCCAGTACTTC; CDR3aa: CASSARGTGETQYF